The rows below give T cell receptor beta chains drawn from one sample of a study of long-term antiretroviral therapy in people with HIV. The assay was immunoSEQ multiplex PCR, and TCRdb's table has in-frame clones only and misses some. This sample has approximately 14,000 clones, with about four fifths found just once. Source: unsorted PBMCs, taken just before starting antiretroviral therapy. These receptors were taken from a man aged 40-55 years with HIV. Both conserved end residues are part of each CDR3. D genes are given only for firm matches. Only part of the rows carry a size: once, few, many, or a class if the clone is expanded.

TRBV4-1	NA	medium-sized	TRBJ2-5	TGCGCCAGCAGCTCCGACGTAAGCTCAGGGGAGACCCAGTACTTC	CASSSDVSSGETQYF
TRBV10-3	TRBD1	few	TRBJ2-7	TGTGCCAGCAGTATCGACAGGGTGGACCCCTACGAGCAGTACTTC	CASSIDRVDPYEQYF
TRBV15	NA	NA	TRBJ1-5	NA	CATSRAFFGQDNQPQHF
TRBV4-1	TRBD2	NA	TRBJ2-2	TGCGCCAGCAGCCAAGTAGCGGGAGGGGTCACCGGGGAGCTGTTTTTT	CASSQVAGGVTGELFF
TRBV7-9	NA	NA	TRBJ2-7	TGTGCCAGCAGCTCAATAGTGGGGGGATCCTACGAGCAGTACTTC	CASSSIVGGSYEQYF
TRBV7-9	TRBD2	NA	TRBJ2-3	TGTGCCAGCAGCAGAGCGGGGGACACAGATACGCAGTATTTT	CASSRAGDTDTQYF
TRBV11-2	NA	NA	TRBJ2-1	TGTGCCAGCAGCTTAGAGGCAGGGAGCTCCTACAATGAGCAGTTCTTC	CASSLEAGSSYNEQFF
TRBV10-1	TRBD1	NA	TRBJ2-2	TGCGCCAGCACGCCGGGGACAGCGAACACCGGGGAGCTGTTTTTT	CASTPGTANTGELFF
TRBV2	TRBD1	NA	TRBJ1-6	TGTGCCAGTAGGGACAGGGATTATAATTCACCCCTCCACTTT	CASRDRDYNSPLHF
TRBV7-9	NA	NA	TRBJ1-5	TGTGCCAGCAGCCCCGGGGTGGGGGTCAATCAGCCCCAGCATTTT	CASSPGVGVNQPQHF
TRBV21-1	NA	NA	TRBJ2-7	TGTGCCAGCAGCAAGTACGAGCAGTACTTC	CASSKYEQYF
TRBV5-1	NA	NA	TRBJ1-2	TGCGCCAGCAGCATAGCAGGGGCAGATGGCTACACCTTC	CASSIAGADGYTF
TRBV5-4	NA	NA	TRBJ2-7	TGTGCCAGCAGCTTGGCGGGACTTTCCTACGAGCAGTACTTC	CASSLAGLSYEQYF
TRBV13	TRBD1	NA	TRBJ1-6	TGTGCCAGCAGCTTAGGACAGGGGCCCAATTCACCCCTCCACTTT	CASSLGQGPNSPLHF
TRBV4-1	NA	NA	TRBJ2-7	TGCGCCAGCAGCCAAGCGGGGGTACAGAGCTCCTACGAGCAGTACTTC	CASSQAGVQSSYEQYF
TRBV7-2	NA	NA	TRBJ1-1	TGTGCCAGCAGCCAGGGGCCTCTTAACACTGAAGCTTTCTTT	CASSQGPLNTEAFF
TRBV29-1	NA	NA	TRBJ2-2	TGCAGCGTTGCCTTCTCTAGAGCCACCGGGGAGCTGTTTTTT	CSVAFSRATGELFF
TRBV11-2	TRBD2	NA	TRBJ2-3	TGTGCCAGCATTGGGGGTAGCGGGGGCACAGATACGCAGTATTTT	CASIGGSGGTDTQYF
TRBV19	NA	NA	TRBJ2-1	TGTGCCAGTAGTTCCTACAGATACAATGAGCAGTTCTTC	CASSSYRYNEQFF
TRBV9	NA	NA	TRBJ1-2	TGTGCCAGCAGCGTAGACGCGACAGACCGTCGTGATGGCTACACCTTC	CASSVDATDRRDGYTF
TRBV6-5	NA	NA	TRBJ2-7	TGTGCCAGCAGTTACGTACAGGGAAACTACGAGCAGTACTTC	CASSYVQGNYEQYF
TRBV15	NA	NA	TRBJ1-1	TGTGCCACCAGCAGAGCTTCCCGAGGGGTGATAGAAGCTTTCTTT	CATSRASRGVIEAFF
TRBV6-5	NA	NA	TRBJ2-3	TGTGCCAGCAGTTACGACAACAGGGCGGATACGCAGTATTTT	CASSYDNRADTQYF
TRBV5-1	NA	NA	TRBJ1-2	TGCGCCAGCAGCTTGTCGGAGATGGACCCGGAGGGCTACACCTTC	CASSLSEMDPEGYTF
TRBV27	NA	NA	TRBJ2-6	TGTGCCAGCGGCCACCAAGGAGAGTCTGGGGCCAACGTCCTGACTTTC	CASGHQGESGANVLTF
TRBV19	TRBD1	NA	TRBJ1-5	TGTGCCAGTAGTATCGGGACAGGCCTCCTTTATAGCAATCAGCCCCAGCATTTT	CASSIGTGLLYSNQPQHF
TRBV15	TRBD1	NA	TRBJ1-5	TGTGCCACCAGCACCCGGACAGGGGGAGTCAATCAGCCCCAGCATTTT	CATSTRTGGVNQPQHF
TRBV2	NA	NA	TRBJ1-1	TGTGCCAGCTCCCCCGGCAGGGCTGCCACTGAAGCTTTCTTT	CASSPGRAATEAFF
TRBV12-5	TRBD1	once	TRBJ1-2	TGTGCTAGTGGTTTGAAGGGACAGGGGGCGCCGTTTGGCCTCTATGGCTACACCTTC	CASGLKGQGAPFGLYGYTF
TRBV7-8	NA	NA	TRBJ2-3	TGTGCCAGCAGCTTAGGGCTTACAGATACGCAGTATTTT	CASSLGLTDTQYF
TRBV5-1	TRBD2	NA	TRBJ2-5	TGCGCCAGCAGCTTAGGGACTAGCGGGAGCCGGGAGACCCAGTACTTC	CASSLGTSGSRETQYF
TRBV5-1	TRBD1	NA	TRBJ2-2	TGCGCCACCGAGACAGGGGTTGGCGGGGAGCTGTTTTTT	CATETGVGGELFF
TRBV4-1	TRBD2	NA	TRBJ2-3	TGCGCCAGCAGCCAAGATGCGTTAAGAATAGAAGCGGGGCTCGGGGGTACGCAGTATTTT	CASSQDALRIEAGLGGTQYF
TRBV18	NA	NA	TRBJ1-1	TGTGCCAGCTCACTCGGACACCTGAACACTGAAGCTTTCTTT	CASSLGHLNTEAFF
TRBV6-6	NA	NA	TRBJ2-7	TGTGCCAGCAGTAGTAGACAGGGAGGGTCAGGCGAGCAGTACTTC	CASSSRQGGSGEQYF
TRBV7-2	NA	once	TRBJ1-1	TGTGCCAGCAGCTTCGAACCAAACACTGAAGCTTTCTTT	CASSFEPNTEAFF
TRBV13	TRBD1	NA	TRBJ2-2	TGTGCCAGCAGCTGGGACAGGGGCTATAGCGCCGGGGAGCTGTTTTTT	CASSWDRGYSAGELFF
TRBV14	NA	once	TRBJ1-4	TGTGCCAGCAGCCTTGGGGGGGTAAATGAAAAACTGTTTTTT	CASSLGGVNEKLFF
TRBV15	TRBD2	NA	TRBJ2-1	TGTGCCACCAGCAAGAGCGGGACTAGCGGGAGGGCCTCATTTTTTCATGAGCAGTTCTTC	CATSKSGTSGRASFFHEQFF